Described below is a single T cell receptor (beta chain) sequence and its context. These data originate in a study of T cells in tuberculosis. V was shortened by 0 bases and J by 2 bases, with 4 bases between the two germline ends. CDR1 LNHNV and CDR2 YYDKDF come from the germline V gene (reference sequence). This CDR3 comprises 13 residues. Clones were read by immunoSEQ multiplex PCR, and TCRdb kept only the in-frame ones, dropping some. The data contain about 44,000 clones, about 95% of them singletons. This TCR derives from a donor between 5 and 29 years old with latent tuberculosis or without tuberculosis infection. This rearrangement joins TRBV15 to TRBJ1-2; no firm D call. Sequenced: PBMCs. The CDR3 DNA is TGTGCCACCAGCAGAGATAGCAACTATGGCTACACCTTC. It is translated as CATSRDSNYGYTF.